This passage covers 19 T cell receptor beta chains from one sample sequenced in a study of response to subunit inactivated influenza vaccine. MiXCR, run by TCRdb on the RT-PCR reads, gives a single entry per CDR3 protein. The sample has roughly 630,000 distinct CDR3 sequences, 14% seen once; the top ten hold 7.6%. The sample was PBMCs from blood, taken 14 to 15 days before vaccination. These receptor sequences come from a man aged 50 or older who received an inactivated influenza vaccine.

The V and J genes are TRBV11-1 and TRBJ2-1; 8 bases map to TRBD1. Trimming took 0 bases from V and 7 from J; bases not matched to a gene: 8. This CDR3 spans 16 amino acids. Germline V gene sequence: CDR1 SGHAT, CDR2 FQDESV (reference sequence). The CDR3 sequence is CASSLALDRVRNEQFF. The CDR3 DNA reads as TGTGCCAGCAGCTTAGCGCTGGACAGGGTCCGAAATGAGCAGTTCTTC.

This chain joins TRBV20-1 and TRBJ1-2; D is unclear. Germline CDR1 reads DFQATT; CDR2 reads SNEGSKA (reference sequence). V was trimmed by 1 base and J by 4 bases, leaving 10 bases between them. This CDR3 has 13 residues. The CDR3 DNA sequence: TGCAGTGCTAGAGGGCAGCCCGGCTATGGCTACACCTTC. It translates to CSARGQPGYGYTF.

This clonotype was detected only a few times. This chain's CDR3 is CASSQDLSSGNTIYF. CDR3 bases: TGTGCCAGCAGCCAAGATCTGTCCTCTGGAAACACCATATATTTT. J is TRBJ1-3 and V is TRBV4-2; the D is unclear. CDR1 and CDR2 (germline): LGHNA, YNFKEQ. V lost 0 bases, J lost 0 bases, and 6 bases lay in between. The CDR3 consists of 15 residues.

This clonotype appeared a few times. CDR3 bases: TGTGCCAGCAGTTTTTTCGGGAGGGGAGCGATCTACAATGAGCAGTTCTTC. Translating gives CASSFFGRGAIYNEQFF. V usage is TRBV12-3 or TRBV12-4 and J usage is TRBJ2-1; 8 bases fit TRBD2. The CDR3 is 17 amino acids. Trimming at V came to 3 bases and at J to 3 bases, leaving 10 bases not matched to a gene.

This clonotype was detected many times. The V and J genes are TRBV4-3 and TRBJ2-1; no clear D gene. Germline V lookup: CDR1 LGHNA, CDR2 YSLEER. This CDR3 region has 14 residues. V was pared by 5 bases and J by 0 bases, with 8 bases between. The CDR3 nucleotides are TGCGCCAGCAGCGCGGTCAGCTCCTACAATGAGCAGTTCTTC. It translates to CASSAVSSYNEQFF.

This clonotype was observed a handful of times. The V call is TRBV12-3 or TRBV12-4, the J call TRBJ2-2; 8 bases match TRBD1. Unmatched junction bases numbered 1, after V lost 3 bases and J lost 4 bases. The CDR3 consists of 14 residues. In DNA, the CDR3 is TGTGCCAGCAGTTTGACAGGGGCCACCGGGGAGCTGTTTTTT. Translated, it gives CASSLTGATGELFF.

In the case of this clonotype: A much larger clone differs by one base, so this may be a read error. J is TRBJ2-3 and V is TRBV9; D call uncertain. The CDR3 consists of 14 residues. V was shortened by 3 bases and J by 0 bases, with 8 bases between the two germline ends. In germline, CDR1 is SGDLS, CDR2 YYNGEE. The CDR3 DNA sequence: TGTGCCAGCAGCGCAGGCAGCAGCACAGATACGCAGTATTTT. The encoded protein is CASSAGSSTDTQYF.

There are a few counts of this clonotype. The V call is TRBV20-1, the J call TRBJ1-5, with D uncertain. V gave up 6 bases and J gave up 6 bases, with 12 bases separating them. The CDR3 length is 12 residues. Germline lookup yields CDR1 DFQATT and CDR2 SNEGSKA (reference sequence). CDR3 coding DNA: TGCAGTGCAGAGCCAGGTCGTCAGCCCCAGCATTTT. It translates to CSAEPGRQPQHF.

In DNA, the CDR3 is TGTGCCAGCAGTTTAGTTCCAGGGATGACTGGGGCCAACGTCCTGACTTTC. Amino acids: CASSLVPGMTGANVLTF. The J gene is TRBJ2-6, the V gene TRBV12-3 or TRBV12-4, with D perhaps TRBD1 (5 bases). This CDR3 region has 17 residues. V was trimmed by 1 base and J by 2 bases, leaving 12 bases between them.

Only a few counts were recorded for this clonotype. The CDR3 spells CASSLETRTYEQYF. The CDR3 bases are TGTGCCAGCAGCTTAGAAACCAGAACCTACGAGCAGTACTTC. The chain links TRBV11-2 to TRBJ2-7; no clear D. The length of the CDR3 is 14 residues. Trimming removed 0 bases from V and 2 bases from J, with 8 bases in between. Per the germline V gene, CDR1 is SGHAT and CDR2 is FQNNGV.

This clonotype was found a few times. V is TRBV12-3 or TRBV12-4 and J is TRBJ2-1; 9 bases fit TRBD2. There are 14 residues in the CDR3. The V gene end was trimmed by 7 bases and the J gene end by 4 bases; junction bases not matched to a gene: 5. The CDR3 nucleotides are TGTGCCAGCACTACTCTAGCGGGGTACAATGAGCAGTTCTTC. Translating it yields CASTTLAGYNEQFF.

V and J are TRBV7-6 and TRBJ2-1, with 8 nucleotides matching TRBD1. The trim removed 1 base at V and 0 bases at J, leaving 2 bases unmatched. The V gene's germline CDR1 is SGHVS and CDR2 FNYEAQ. This CDR3 spans 16 amino acids. CDR3 residues: CASSLGTGYSYNEQFF. The CDR3 coding sequence is TGTGCCAGCAGCTTAGGGACAGGGTACTCCTACAATGAGCAGTTCTTC.

V and J are TRBV7-9 and TRBJ2-2; the D is unclear. The CDR3 consists of 14 residues. Per germline, CDR1 SEHNR and CDR2 FQNEAQ (reference sequence). Trimming cost V 1 base and J 4 bases, with 7 bases left between them. For the CDR3, the DNA is TGTGCCAGCAGCTTAGTAAGGAGCACCGGGGAGCTGTTTTTT. Its protein is CASSLVRSTGELFF.

This clonotype was counted a few times. CDR3 sequence: CASSQTGGPNYGYTF. The CDR3 DNA sequence: TGCGCCAGCAGCCAAACAGGGGGCCCCAACTATGGCTACACCTTC. V usage is TRBV4-3 and J usage is TRBJ1-2; 9 nucleotides match TRBD1. Looked up from germline, CDR1 is LGHNA and CDR2 is YSLEER. V dropped 2 bases and J dropped 2; count of bases not matched to a gene: 3. The CDR3 extends over 15 amino acids.

This clonotype was found many times. V is TRBV15 and J is TRBJ1-1, with 8 bases that match TRBD1. This CDR3 comprises 15 residues. J gave up 3 bases and V 2 bases, and 5 bases lay outside the gene matches. From germline, CDR1 is LNHNV and CDR2 YYDKDF (reference sequence). The CDR3 is CATSRFRGLDTEAFF. CDR3 in DNA: TGTGCCACCAGCAGATTCAGGGGGCTGGACACTGAAGCTTTCTTT.

The sample holds a few counts of this clonotype. The chain has TRBV7-6 and TRBJ2-7, with 8 nucleotides matching TRBD2. This CDR3 is 14 amino acids long. The junction had 2 bases not matched to a gene; V was cut back by 1 base and J by 3 bases. Germline V gene data show CDR1 as SGHVS and CDR2 as FNYEAQ. In nucleotides, the CDR3 is TGTGCCAGCAGCTTAGAACGGGAGGGCTACGAGCAGTACTTC. Its protein is CASSLEREGYEQYF.

This clonotype was recorded a few times. This chain uses TRBV6-2 or TRBV6-3 with TRBJ2-7; 14 nucleotides match TRBD2. CDR3 size: 16 residues. Germline trimming cut 0 bases from V and 3 bases from J; bases unmatched to any gene: 1. From germline, CDR1 is MNHEY and CDR2 SVGEGT. CDR3 DNA: TGTGCCAGCAGTTACTCCGGACTAGCGGGAGGCTACGAGCAGTACTTC. Translating gives CASSYSGLAGGYEQYF.

The CDR3 spells CASSPLAQGNTGELFF. DNA for the CDR3: TGCGCCAGCAGCCCCCTGGCCCAGGGGAACACCGGGGAGCTGTTTTTT. The rearrangement links TRBV4-1 to TRBJ2-2; TRBD1 might be the D (5 bases). Per the germline V gene, CDR1 is MGHRA and CDR2 is YSYEKL. The CDR3 runs 16 residues. The V end was cut by 4 bases, the J end by 1 base, with 13 bases between.

The chain is built from TRBV5-1 and TRBJ2-3; no firm D call. The CDR3 totals 14 residues. V dropped 0 bases and J dropped 6 bases, with 11 bases sitting between them. Germline V gene lookup returns CDR1 SGHRS and CDR2 YFSETQ. The CDR3 DNA reads as TGCGCCAGCAGCTTGGTTAGCTCGATGGATACGCAGTATTTT. This sequence encodes CASSLVSSMDTQYF.